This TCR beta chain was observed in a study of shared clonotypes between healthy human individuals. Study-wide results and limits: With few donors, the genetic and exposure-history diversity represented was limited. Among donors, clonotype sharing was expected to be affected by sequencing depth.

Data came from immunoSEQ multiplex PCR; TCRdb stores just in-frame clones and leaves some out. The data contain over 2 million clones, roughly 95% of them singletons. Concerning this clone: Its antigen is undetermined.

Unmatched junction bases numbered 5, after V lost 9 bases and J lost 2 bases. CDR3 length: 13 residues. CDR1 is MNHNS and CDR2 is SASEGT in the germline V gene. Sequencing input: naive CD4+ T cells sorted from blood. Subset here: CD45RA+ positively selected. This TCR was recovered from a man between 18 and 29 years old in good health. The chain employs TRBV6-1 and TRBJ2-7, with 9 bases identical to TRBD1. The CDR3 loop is CASRQGVTYEQYF. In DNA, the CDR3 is TGTGCCAGTAGACAGGGGGTGACCTACGAGCAGTACTTC.